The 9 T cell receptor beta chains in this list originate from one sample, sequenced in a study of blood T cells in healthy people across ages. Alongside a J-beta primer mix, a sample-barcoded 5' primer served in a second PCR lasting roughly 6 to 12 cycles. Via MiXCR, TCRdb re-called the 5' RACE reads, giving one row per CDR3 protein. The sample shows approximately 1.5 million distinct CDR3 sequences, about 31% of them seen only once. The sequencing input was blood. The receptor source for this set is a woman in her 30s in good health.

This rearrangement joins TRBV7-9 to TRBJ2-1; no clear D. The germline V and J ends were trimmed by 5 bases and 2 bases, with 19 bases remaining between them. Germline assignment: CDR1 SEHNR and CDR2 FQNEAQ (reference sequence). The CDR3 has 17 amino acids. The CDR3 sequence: CASSPRRGGPTYNEQFF. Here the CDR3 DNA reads TGTGCCAGCAGCCCCCGGCGTGGTGGACCCACCTACAATGAGCAGTTCTTC.

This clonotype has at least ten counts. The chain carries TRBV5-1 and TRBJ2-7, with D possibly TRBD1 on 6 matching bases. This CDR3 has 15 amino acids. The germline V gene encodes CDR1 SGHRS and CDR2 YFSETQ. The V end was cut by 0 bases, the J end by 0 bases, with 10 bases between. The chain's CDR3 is CASSLGTASSYEQYF. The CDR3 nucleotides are TGCGCCAGCAGCTTGGGGACAGCGAGCTCCTACGAGCAGTACTTC.

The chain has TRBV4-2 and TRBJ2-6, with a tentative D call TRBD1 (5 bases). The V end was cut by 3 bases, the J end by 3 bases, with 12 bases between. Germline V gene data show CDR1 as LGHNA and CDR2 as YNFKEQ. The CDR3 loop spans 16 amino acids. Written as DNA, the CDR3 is TGTGCCAGCAGCCAGTCGCAGGGTGGTGGGGCCAACGTCCTGACTTTC. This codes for CASSQSQGGGANVLTF.

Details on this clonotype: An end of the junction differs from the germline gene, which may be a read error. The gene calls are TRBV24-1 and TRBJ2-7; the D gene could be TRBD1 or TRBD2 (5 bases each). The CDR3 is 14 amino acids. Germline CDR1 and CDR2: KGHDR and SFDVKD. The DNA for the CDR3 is TGTGCCACCAGTGATCCAGGGACCTCCTACGGGCAGTACTTC. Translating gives CATSDPGTSYGQYF.

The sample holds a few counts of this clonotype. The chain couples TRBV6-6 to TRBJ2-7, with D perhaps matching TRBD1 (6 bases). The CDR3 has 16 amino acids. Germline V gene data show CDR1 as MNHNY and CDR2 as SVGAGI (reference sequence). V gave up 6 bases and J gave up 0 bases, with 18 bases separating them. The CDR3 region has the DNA TGTGCCAGCAGCGAGGCCGGGGACACAGTCTCCTACGAGCAGTACTTC. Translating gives CASSEAGDTVSYEQYF.

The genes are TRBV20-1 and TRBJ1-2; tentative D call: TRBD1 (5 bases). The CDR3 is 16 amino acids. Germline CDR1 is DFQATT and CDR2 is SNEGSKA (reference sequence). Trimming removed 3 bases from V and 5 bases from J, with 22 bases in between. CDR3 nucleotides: TGCAGTGCTAGGTCGGCAGGGACCGAGGAAATTTATGGCTACACCTTC. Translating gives CSARSAGTEEIYGYTF.

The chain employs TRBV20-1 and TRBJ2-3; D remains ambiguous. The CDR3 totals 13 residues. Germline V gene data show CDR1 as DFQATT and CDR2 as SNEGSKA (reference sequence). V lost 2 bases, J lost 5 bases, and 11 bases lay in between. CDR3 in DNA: TGCAGTGCTAGAATGCCGCTCAAAGATACGCAGTATTTT. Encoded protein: CSARMPLKDTQYF.

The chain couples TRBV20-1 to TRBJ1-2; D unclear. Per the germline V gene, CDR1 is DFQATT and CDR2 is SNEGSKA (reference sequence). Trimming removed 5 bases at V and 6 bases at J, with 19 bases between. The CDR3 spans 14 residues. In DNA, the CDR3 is TGCAGTGCTTTATCAGAGCCCCCGGAAGATGGCTACACCTTC. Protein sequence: CSALSEPPEDGYTF.

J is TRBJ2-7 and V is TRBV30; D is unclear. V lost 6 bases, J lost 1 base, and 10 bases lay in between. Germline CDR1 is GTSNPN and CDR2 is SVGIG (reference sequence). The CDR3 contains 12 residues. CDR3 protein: CACLRRSYEQYF. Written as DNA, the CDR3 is TGTGCCTGCCTGCGCCGATCCTACGAGCAGTACTTC.